This T cell receptor (beta chain) was sequenced for a study of T cells after yellow fever vaccination. This CDR3 region has 18 residues. CDR1 is SGHAT, CDR2 FQNNGV, per germline. V shed 5 bases, J shed 8 bases, and the junction held 14 bases outside the gene matches. Making TCR cDNA involved 5'RACE template switching, which added UMIs and a universal primer site. MiXCR was run by TCRdb on the 5' RACE reads, yielding one entry per CDR3 protein. The table has a few hundred thousand distinct CDR3 sequences, roughly 7% seen once. This sequence joins TRBV11-2 and TRBJ2-1; 14 bases map to TRBD2. The clonotype comes from a man aged 18 to 30 who received the YFV17D yellow fever vaccine. The specimen comprised PBMCs, sampled about 41 days after the first yellow fever vaccination. The CDR3 sequence: CASSHPAGLAGESHEQFF. The CDR3, as DNA: TGTGCCAGCAGCCACCCCGCGGGACTAGCGGGGGAGTCTCATGAGCAGTTCTTC.